These T cell receptor beta chains were read from a single sample in a study of T cells after yellow fever vaccination. Each CDR3 protein is one row after TCRdb ran MiXCR on the 5' RACE reads. The sample records 250,000 to 400,000 distinct CDR3 sequences, roughly 4% being singletons. The source was PBMCs, collected 5 days after the yellow fever booster vaccination. The receptors derive from a man aged 18 to 35 who received the YFV17D yellow fever vaccine. Both conserved end residues are part of each CDR3. The order of the fields is CDR3 length, clone size, V gene, CDR3 protein. The size field is filled for only some rows; it gives once, few, many or a size class.

>15|many|TRBV27
CASSPRDRTSYGYTF
>13|many|TRBV7-2
CASSRSGQETQYF
>15|many|TRBV4-1
CASSGRGQGGYGYTF
>11|many|TRBV4-1
CASSRPGELFF
>14|many|TRBV20-1
CSARAGQRPTEAFF
>15|many|TRBV4-3
CASSQEGQGNTEAFF
>15|few|TRBV20-1
CSATKTSGGHNEQFF
>16|many|TRBV5-1
CASSWAPGVTYNEQFF
>13|few|TRBV27
CASGEIGDNEQFF
>12|many|TRBV5-1
CASSRGQETQYF
>15|few|TRBV28
CASSLGGQGPNEQFF
>15|many|TRBV19
CASSLDRASTDTQYF
>14|few|TRBV5-6
CASSGEAGAGGYTF
>14|many|TRBV20-1
CSAFGDGGQYEQYF
>15|-|TRBV29-1
CSVKGLAGLGGEQFF
>14|many|TRBV5-1
CASSWTGFTDTQYF
>12|few|TRBV29-1
CSEGSSYNEQFF
>15|few|TRBV4-1
CASSHVTSGENTQYF
>14|few|TRBV20-1
CSASRTGDHQPQHF
>16|-|TRBV5-1
CASSLVYGRYTDTQYF
>15|many|TRBV7-2
CASSLYPGSSGEAFF
>17|many|TRBV4-1
CASSQDGSSGVRDTQYF
>13|few|TRBV7-9
CASSPTANEKLFF
>17|few|TRBV7-9
CASSSPARGGDPYEQYF
>14|few|TRBV4-3
CASSQDMPYSPLHF
>15|few|TRBV5-1
CASSFFGGTNEKLFF
>14|-|TRBV20-1
CSALRQAGSTEAFF
>11|few|TRBV6-5
CASRLSDTQYF